This T cell receptor beta chain was captured by sequencing in a study of regulatory T cells (dated by TCRdb to 2017 to 2018). About the investigation overall: The study compared T-cell receptor beta repertoires of sorted regulatory, conventional CD4+ and CD8+ T cells between CD3G-deficient patients and healthy controls. The full study reports these points: Patient-derived CD8+ T cells showed a nonsignificant trend toward reduced Shannon entropy compared with control CD8+ cells. Patient repertoires showed restricted unique TRB V-J pairs and skewed V and J gene usage, most marked in regulatory T cells.

CDR1 and CDR2 are read off the germline V gene as SGHTA and FQGNSA. The germline ends are 8 bases apart after V is trimmed by 3 bases and J by 2 bases. Inclusive of the bounding cysteine and phenylalanine, the CDR3 is 13 residues long. Of the read, only the CDR3 DNA is kept; its 39 bases are in frame from base 1. For the multiplex PCR, 52 forward TRBV primers and 13 reverse TRBJ primers were used, and amplification bias was corrected with both assay-based and computational methods. Rearranged TRB loci were amplified from genomic DNA by multiplex PCR within the immunoSEQ assay. TRB amplicons were sequenced using an Illumina HiSeq platform. Concerning the study's data processing: Custom algorithms error-filtered the raw sequences and aligned the raw sequences to reference gene sequences, after which the immunoSEQ online tools were used for analysis. Frequencies of productive and nonproductive TRB rearrangements were evaluated among both unique and total sequences. The likelihood of self-reactivity was estimated by examining two features, hydrophobicity and amino acid composition, of TRB CDR3 positions 6 and 7. Group comparisons used t tests, Mann-Whitney tests or two-way ANOVA run in Prism software. In TCRdb, the immuneACCESS table is reduced to in-frame sequences with V and J assigned. These tables do not hold every clone; where another copy was compared, an unresolved V gene accounts for under half, and the others remain unexplained. D and trimming were read from the DNA, whereas the V and J calls and clone size are those reported in that table. The sample table records 15,000 to 20,000 clones; roughly 90% of these occur just once. Of the sample, around 32% falls within the top ten clones.

All CD3G-deficient patients had evidence of autoimmunity, which was more severe in two of the patients. At testing, patients were between 2 and 39 years old and showed lower naive and higher memory CD4+ and CD8+ T-cell proportions. Six individuals with CD3G deficiency were included in the patient group. An international network of physicians across the United States, Europe and Asia provided the patient samples and clinical data. Ficoll density separation was used to isolate peripheral blood mononuclear cells. A FACSAria cell sorter was used to isolate CD3+ CD8+ CD4- T cells. Details on this clone: There is no known antigen for this receptor. Nothing much larger sits one base from this clone, and base qualities are not available.

The chain is made from TRBV7-2 and TRBJ2-7; no D gene is confidently identified. The source of this sequence is a person aged 18 to 30 with CD3G deficiency. Sequenced input: CD8+ T cells sorted from blood. The nucleotide sequence reads TGTGCCAGCAGCTTTTTTACAGCCTACGAGCAGTACTTC. Translated, it gives CASSFFTAYEQYF.